The rows below give T cell receptor beta chains drawn from one sample of a study of T cells in Graves' hyperthyroidism and ophthalmopathy. Each CDR3 protein is one row after TCRdb ran MiXCR on the multiplex PCR reads. The sample includes 400,000 to 500,000 distinct CDR3 sequences, 12% to 15% of them seen just once. The material sequenced was blood. The source is a woman in her late teens or twenties with Graves' hyperthyroidism. CDR3s include the opening cysteine and the closing phenylalanine or tryptophan. A D gene is named only where the DNA matches it firmly. A row's size may be missing; if present it is once, few, many or a size class.

V gene: TRBV28
clone size: many
D gene: -
J gene: TRBJ1-2
CDR3 protein: CASSWTGSYTF
CDR3 DNA: TGTGCCAGCAGTTGGACGGGAAGCTACACCTTC

V gene: TRBV3-1
clone size: many
D gene: -
J gene: TRBJ1-1
CDR3 protein: CASSHSGAAPEAFF
CDR3 DNA: TGTGCCAGCAGCCATTCGGGGGCGGCCCCTGAAGCTTTCTTT

V gene: TRBV25-1
clone size: many
D gene: -
J gene: TRBJ2-7
CDR3 protein: CASSRGGLTYEQYF
CDR3 DNA: TGTGCCAGCAGTCGGGGAGGACTAACCTACGAGCAGTACTTC

V gene: TRBV18
clone size: many
D gene: -
J gene: TRBJ2-4
CDR3 protein: CASSPPTTKNIQYF
CDR3 DNA: TGTGCCAGCTCACCACCGACGACCAAAAACATTCAGTACTTC

V gene: TRBV7-9
clone size: few
D gene: -
J gene: TRBJ1-5
CDR3 protein: CASAGGGVDQPQHF
CDR3 DNA: TGTGCCAGCGCCGGCGGAGGGGTCGATCAGCCCCAGCATTTT

V gene: TRBV4-1
clone size: many
D gene: TRBD1
J gene: TRBJ2-7
CDR3 protein: CASSHGQGSSYEQYF
CDR3 DNA: TGCGCCAGCAGCCACGGACAGGGGAGCTCCTACGAGCAGTACTTC

V gene: TRBV28
clone size: once
D gene: TRBD1
J gene: TRBJ2-7
CDR3 protein: CASTGQGAIVYEQYF
CDR3 DNA: TGTGCCAGCACTGGACAGGGGGCTATTGTCTACGAGCAGTACTTC

V gene: TRBV25-1
clone size: many
D gene: -
J gene: TRBJ2-7
CDR3 protein: CASSAAAGEQYF
CDR3 DNA: TGTGCCAGCAGTGCAGCGGCAGGCGAGCAGTACTTC

V gene: TRBV7-9
clone size: many
D gene: -
J gene: TRBJ2-5
CDR3 protein: CASNPLLDRQETQYF
CDR3 DNA: TGTGCCAGCAACCCCCTCCTCGACAGGCAAGAGACCCAGTACTTC

V gene: TRBV20-1
clone size: many
D gene: TRBD1
J gene: TRBJ2-1
CDR3 protein: CSARDRDRGLGEQFF
CDR3 DNA: TGCAGTGCTAGAGACCGGGACAGGGGGCTTGGTGAGCAGTTCTTC

V gene: TRBV7-9
clone size: -
D gene: TRBD1
J gene: TRBJ1-5
CDR3 protein: CASSSWTGEDQPQHF
CDR3 DNA: TGTGCCAGCAGCTCCTGGACAGGGGAAGACCAGCCCCAGCATTTT

V gene: TRBV7-2
clone size: -
D gene: -
J gene: TRBJ1-1
CDR3 protein: CASSLAGGAVTEAFF
CDR3 DNA: TGTGCCAGCAGCTTAGCGGGGGGGGCCGTCACTGAAGCTTTCTTT

V gene: TRBV12-3/TRBV12-4
clone size: many
D gene: TRBD2
J gene: TRBJ2-3
CDR3 protein: CASSSSGTQYF
CDR3 DNA: TGTGCCAGCAGTTCTAGCGGGACGCAGTATTTT

V gene: TRBV6-5
clone size: few
D gene: -
J gene: TRBJ1-5
CDR3 protein: CASSYHGPTPRDQPQHF
CDR3 DNA: TGTGCCAGCAGTTACCACGGGCCCACTCCACGAGACCAGCCCCAGCATTTT

V gene: TRBV28
clone size: many
D gene: -
J gene: TRBJ2-7
CDR3 protein: CASSSAGNRIYEQYF
CDR3 DNA: TGTGCCAGCAGTTCGGCGGGAAATAGAATATACGAGCAGTACTTC

V gene: TRBV10-2
clone size: many
D gene: -
J gene: TRBJ1-5
CDR3 protein: CASTWGGNQPQHF
CDR3 DNA: TGCGCCAGCACTTGGGGGGGCAATCAGCCCCAGCATTTT

V gene: TRBV5-6
clone size: many
D gene: -
J gene: TRBJ2-3
CDR3 protein: CASSWGEGPPDTQYF
CDR3 DNA: TGTGCCAGCAGCTGGGGAGAGGGCCCCCCAGATACGCAGTATTTT

V gene: TRBV9
clone size: many
D gene: TRBD2
J gene: TRBJ2-5
CDR3 protein: CASSGNGLAGVETQYF
CDR3 DNA: TGTGCCAGCAGCGGGAACGGACTAGCGGGGGTGGAGACCCAGTACTTC

V gene: TRBV4-1
clone size: -
D gene: -
J gene: TRBJ2-7
CDR3 protein: CASSQESTSSYEQYF
CDR3 DNA: TGCGCCAGCAGCCAAGAGTCAACTAGCTCTTACGAGCAGTACTTC

V gene: TRBV3-1
clone size: many
D gene: TRBD1
J gene: TRBJ2-1
CDR3 protein: CASSQDFRGSRDEQFF
CDR3 DNA: TGTGCCAGCAGCCAAGATTTCAGGGGGTCCAGGGATGAGCAGTTCTTC

V gene: TRBV5-1
clone size: many
D gene: -
J gene: TRBJ2-1
CDR3 protein: CASSLAQTSSQFF
CDR3 DNA: TGCGCCAGCAGCTTGGCCCAGACAAGTAGTCAGTTCTTC

V gene: TRBV18
clone size: -
D gene: -
J gene: TRBJ2-1
CDR3 protein: CASSPGAPNEQFF
CDR3 DNA: TGTGCCAGCTCACCCGGGGCTCCCAATGAGCAGTTCTTC

V gene: TRBV6-2/TRBV6-3
clone size: -
D gene: TRBD2
J gene: TRBJ2-1
CDR3 protein: CASTLAGVGNEQFF
CDR3 DNA: TGTGCCAGCACCCTAGCGGGAGTCGGCAATGAGCAGTTCTTC

V gene: TRBV6-2/TRBV6-3
clone size: many
D gene: TRBD2
J gene: TRBJ2-3
CDR3 protein: CASSYSLLRLAGGSTDTQYF
CDR3 DNA: TGTGCCAGCAGTTACTCGCTTCTGAGACTAGCGGGAGGGTCCACAGATACGCAGTATTTT

V gene: TRBV27
clone size: -
D gene: -
J gene: TRBJ1-5
CDR3 protein: CASSLQTGLGQPQHF
CDR3 DNA: TGTGCCAGCAGTCTGCAAACAGGGTTGGGCCAGCCCCAGCATTTT